Listed below are T cell receptor beta chains from one sample, sequenced in a study of patients and donors after allogeneic stem cell transplantation. One entry per CDR3 protein results from TCRdb running MiXCR on the RT-PCR reads. Of about 57,000 distinct CDR3 sequences listed, roughly 15% are singletons. Sample: blood, either unsorted or a sorted T cell fraction (not recorded which). The source is a human donor who was either an allogeneic HSCT recipient or a stem cell or donor lymphocyte infusion donor (not recorded which). It is not recorded whose cells these are; they may come from a transplant donor. The CDR3 runs from the conserved cysteine through the conserved F or W. A D gene is named only where the DNA matches it firmly. Part of the rows lack a size; the others show once, few, many or a class for expanded clones.

V	D	J	size	CDR3	DNA
TRBV12-3/TRBV12-4	TRBD2	TRBJ2-1	few	CASSWTSGYNEQFF	TGTGCCAGCAGTTGGACTAGCGGGTACAATGAGCAGTTCTTC
TRBV7-9	-	TRBJ1-1	many	CASSLPRFGDTEAFF	TGTGCCAGCAGCTTACCCCGATTCGGTGACACTGAAGCTTTCTTT
TRBV6-5	-	TRBJ2-1	few	CASSFFGTSSYNEQFF	TGTGCCAGCAGTTTCTTCGGGACCAGCTCCTACAATGAGCAGTTCTTC
TRBV12-3/TRBV12-4	-	TRBJ1-4	many	CASNPSGTPKLFF	TGTGCCAGCAACCCTTCCGGGACACCAAAACTGTTTTTT
TRBV7-9	-	TRBJ1-3	-	CASSPGPEGSGNTIYF	TGTGCCAGCAGCCCAGGGCCTGAAGGCTCTGGAAACACCATATATTTT
TRBV11-2	-	TRBJ2-1	few	CASNSQRSSYNEQFF	TGTGCCAGCAACTCACAGCGGAGCTCCTACAATGAGCAGTTCTTC
TRBV25-1	-	TRBJ2-7	once	CASSAQGTYEQYF	TGTGCCAGCAGTGCCCAGGGGACCTACGAGCAGTACTTC
TRBV4-1	-	TRBJ1-5	many	CASSQDPVKNQPQHF	TGCGCCAGCAGCCAAGATCCGGTTAAGAATCAGCCCCAGCATTTT
TRBV5-5	-	TRBJ1-5	many	CASSLEGYSNQPQHF	TGTGCCAGCAGCTTGGAGGGTTATAGCAATCAGCCCCAGCATTTT
TRBV29-1	-	TRBJ1-1	few	CSLKDTYTEAFF	TGCAGCTTGAAGGACACCTACACTGAAGCTTTCTTT
TRBV29-1	TRBD1	TRBJ1-1	-	CSDRQGKNTEAFF	TGCAGCGACCGACAGGGCAAGAACACTGAAGCTTTCTTT
TRBV12-3/TRBV12-4	TRBD1	TRBJ2-5	-	CASSFRQGRKTQYF	TGTGCCAGCAGTTTTCGACAGGGCAGGAAGACCCAGTACTTC
TRBV7-7	TRBD2	TRBJ2-7	-	CASSPGLADYEQYF	TGTGCTAGCAGCCCTGGACTAGCGGATTACGAGCAGTACTTC
TRBV19	TRBD2	TRBJ2-1	-	CASSALAGVAYNEQFF	TGTGCCAGTAGTGCATTAGCGGGAGTAGCCTACAATGAGCAATTCTTC
TRBV7-9	-	TRBJ1-1	many	CASSLSDFKAFF	TGTGCCAGCAGCTTATCGGACTTTAAAGCTTTCTTT
TRBV7-6	TRBD1	TRBJ2-7	-	CASSQHRDSFFYEQYF	TGTGCCAGCAGCCAACACCGGGACAGCTTCTTCTACGAGCAGTACTTC
TRBV6-5	-	TRBJ2-5	-	CASREGLLRQETQYF	TGTGCCAGTCGGGAAGGGTTACTTCGACAAGAGACCCAGTACTTC
TRBV20-1	-	TRBJ1-5	many	CSARAERGDIYSNQPQHF	TGCAGTGCTAGAGCCGAAAGGGGGGACATTTATAGCAATCAGCCCCAGCATTTT
TRBV4-2	TRBD1	TRBJ2-1	few	CASSQRLQGVDEQFF	TGTGCCAGCAGCCAACGCCTCCAGGGGGTAGATGAGCAGTTCTTC
TRBV20-1	-	TRBJ2-1	-	CSARDYINEQFF	TGCAGTGCTAGAGATTACATCAATGAGCAGTTCTTC
TRBV3-1	-	TRBJ2-7	-	CASSQIPKRRQYF	TGTGCCAGCAGCCAAATCCCAAAGAGAAGGCAGTACTTC
TRBV7-9	TRBD2	TRBJ2-1	few	CASSFPPTGLAGSGEQFF	TGTGCCAGCAGCTTTCCCCCGACGGGACTAGCGGGAAGTGGTGAGCAGTTCTTC
TRBV25-1	-	TRBJ1-3	many	CASSELDSGNTIYF	TGTGCCAGCAGCGAACTGGACTCTGGAAACACCATATATTTT
TRBV10-3	TRBD1	TRBJ1-5	-	CAIEGAQSNQPQHF	TGTGCCATCGAGGGGGCACAGAGCAATCAGCCCCAGCATTTT
TRBV5-1	-	TRBJ2-7	many	CASSLGVAGITYEQYF	TGCGCCAGCAGCTTGGGGGTAGCAGGGATCACCTACGAGCAGTACTTC
TRBV20-1	-	TRBJ2-7	few	CSARVPRLAYEQYF	TGCAGTGCTAGGGTCCCTAGGTTGGCGTACGAGCAGTACTTC
TRBV6-5	-	TRBJ2-7	-	CASSYGLSYEQYF	TGTGCCAGCAGTTACGGCCTCTCCTACGAGCAGTACTTC
TRBV6-5	-	TRBJ1-2	few	CASHSPIQGGYTF	TGTGCCAGCCATTCTCCCATTCAGGGAGGCTACACCTTC
TRBV12-3/TRBV12-4	-	TRBJ1-4	many	CASSLGGSTNEKLFF	TGTGCCAGCAGTTTGGGAGGGAGCACTAATGAAAAACTGTTTTTT
TRBV28	-	TRBJ2-3	few	CASSYYLHTDTQYF	TGTGCCTCTTCCTACTACCTACACACAGATACGCAGTATTTT
TRBV18	-	TRBJ1-4	-	CASSPQGTRNEKLFF	TGTGCCAGCTCGCCGCAGGGCACTCGCAATGAAAAACTGTTTTTT
TRBV20-1	-	TRBJ1-6	many	CSASRAPNSPLHF	TGCAGTGCTAGCCGGGCCCCCAATTCACCCCTCCACTTT
TRBV27	-	TRBJ2-1	many	CASSVDPQNEQFF	TGTGCCAGCAGCGTCGACCCCCAGAATGAGCAGTTCTTC
TRBV5-4	-	TRBJ2-3	-	CASSHLGPSDTQYF	TGTGCCAGCAGCCACCTCGGACCCTCAGATACGCAGTATTTT
TRBV2	TRBD1	TRBJ2-2	-	CATQTGGNTGELFF	TGTGCCACCCAGACAGGGGGTAACACCGGGGAGCTGTTTTTT
TRBV7-9	-	TRBJ1-2	-	CASSFSTAGYYGYTF	TGTGCCAGCAGCTTCTCCACCGCGGGGTACTATGGCTACACCTTC
TRBV5-1	TRBD2	TRBJ2-7	-	CASSQRLAPTYEQYF	TGCGCCAGCAGCCAGCGACTAGCCCCAACCTACGAGCAGTACTTC
TRBV7-9	-	TRBJ2-7	once	CASSSDEGSDWGEQYF	TGTGCCAGCAGCTCCGACGAGGGTAGCGATTGGGGTGAGCAGTACTTC
TRBV19	-	TRBJ1-1	-	CASSIEVPENTEAFF	TGTGCCAGTAGTATAGAGGTGCCGGAGAACACTGAAGCTTTCTTT
TRBV7-9	-	TRBJ2-7	-	CASSLVGGVSYEQYF	TGTGCCAGCAGCTTAGTAGGGGGGGTCTCCTACGAGCAGTACTTC
TRBV11-3	-	TRBJ2-1	once	CASSPMELEEQFF	TGTGCCAGCAGCCCCATGGAGCTCGAGGAGCAGTTCTTC
TRBV6-1	TRBD1	TRBJ2-7	few	CASSEAQGQGPPPYEQYF	TGTGCCAGCAGTGAAGCGCAAGGACAGGGGCCACCCCCCTACGAGCAGTACTTC
TRBV25-1	-	TRBJ2-7	few	CASNSRGISEQYF	TGTGCCAGCAACTCGCGCGGGATCAGCGAGCAGTACTTC
TRBV13	TRBD2	TRBJ2-1	few	CASSLGAGGPYNEQFF	TGTGCCAGCAGCTTAGGAGCGGGAGGACCGTACAATGAGCAGTTCTTC
TRBV6-5	-	TRBJ1-1	many	CASRPPGQKNTEAFF	TGTGCCAGCAGGCCCCCCGGACAGAAGAACACTGAAGCTTTCTTT
TRBV2	-	TRBJ2-2	-	CASRRDFTGELFF	TGTGCCAGCAGGAGGGACTTCACCGGGGAGCTGTTTTTT